These 12 T cell receptor beta chains originate from one sample sequenced in a study of CD8 T cells in Susac syndrome. Roughly 0.45 to 1 ug RNA was reverse transcribed with random hexamers. TCRdb redid the calling of the immunoSEQ multiplex PCR reads with MiXCR, one entry per CDR3 protein. The table records roughly 170,000 distinct CDR3 sequences, about 94% of them present only once. Specimen: CD4+ T cells from PBMCs. Receptor source: a human donor with multiple sclerosis.

A few counts support this clonotype. The chain uses TRBV19 and TRBJ2-6; D gene unclear. Trimming took off 5 bases at V and 1 base at J, with 0 bases between the two ends. Germline loops: CDR1 LNHDA, CDR2 SQIVND (reference sequence). The CDR3 length is 12 residues. This CDR3 is CASSSGANVLTF. As DNA, the CDR3 is TGTGCCAGTAGTTCTGGGGCCAACGTCCTGACTTTC.

The chain couples TRBV7-2 to TRBJ1-2; D is unresolved. CDR3 length: 15 residues. V was cut by 5 bases and J by 4 bases, with 17 bases left in between. CDR1 and CDR2 (germline): SGHTA, FQGNSA. The CDR3, as DNA: TGTGCCAGCAGCCCCGGCATGGACGCTGGCTATGGCTACACCTTC. Amino acids: CASSPGMDAGYGYTF.

This clonotype was counted once. V gene TRBV12-3 or TRBV12-4 combines with J gene TRBJ2-2; D unclear. The V gene lost 10 bases and the J gene lost 5 bases, with 20 bases spanning the gap. The CDR3 runs to 15 residues. DNA for the CDR3: TGTGCCACCAACAGCCCGGATAGGCCAACCGGGGAGCTGTTTTTT. Its protein product is CATNSPDRPTGELFF.

The V call is TRBV7-2, the J call TRBJ2-5; D perhaps matches TRBD2 (6 bases). The CDR3 runs 14 residues. V dropped 4 bases and J dropped 2 bases, with 11 bases sitting between them. Germline assignment: CDR1 SGHTA and CDR2 FQGNSA. The CDR3 DNA follows: TGTGCCAGCAGCTACACCCGGGAGCAAGAGACCCAGTACTTC. This sequence encodes CASSYTREQETQYF.

The table lists this clonotype with a count of one. V usage is TRBV7-2 and J usage is TRBJ1-2, with 8 bases lining up with TRBD1. V shed 5 bases and J 4 bases; nucleotides not matched to a gene: 6. Germline V gene data show CDR1 as SGHTA and CDR2 as FQGNSA. The CDR3 runs 14 residues. The CDR3 nucleotides are TGTGCCAGCAGCGAGCGACAGGGGACCTATGGCTACACCTTC. It is translated as CASSERQGTYGYTF.

This rearrangement joins TRBV20-1 to TRBJ1-6, with 8 bases lining up with TRBD1. Germline trimming cut 7 bases from V and 4 bases from J; bases unmatched to any gene: 9. The CDR3 length is 15 residues. Germline lookup yields CDR1 DFQATT and CDR2 SNEGSKA (reference sequence). The CDR3 loop is CSGGAGGPYNSPLHF. In DNA form, the CDR3 reads TGCAGTGGGGGGGCAGGGGGCCCGTATAATTCACCCCTCCACTTT.

This chain links TRBV30 with TRBJ1-1; D is possibly TRBD1 (5 bases). The germline gives CDR1 GTSNPN, CDR2 SVGIG (reference sequence). CDR3 length: 13 amino acids. Trimming took 7 bases from V and 6 from J, leaving 18 bases between them. Here the CDR3 reads CASIDLGVAEAFF. CDR3 DNA sequence: TGTGCCTCGATCGATCTGGGGGTGGCTGAAGCTTTCTTT.

This chain joins TRBV20-1 and TRBJ1-6; 11 positions agree with TRBD1. The CDR3 contains 15 residues. V lost 1 base and J lost 6; bases outside the gene matches: 2. Germline V gene sequence: CDR1 DFQATT, CDR2 SNEGSKA (reference sequence). The CDR3 is CSARVGTGGNSPLHF. The CDR3 region has the DNA TGCAGTGCTAGAGTAGGGACAGGGGGTAATTCACCCCTCCACTTT.

V is TRBV3-1 and J is TRBJ1-5; D not resolved. CDR3 length: 14 amino acids. Trimming took 4 bases from V and 0 from J, leaving 7 bases between them. Germline loops: CDR1 LGHDT, CDR2 YNNKEL (reference sequence). CDR3 nucleotides: TGTGCCAGCAGCCCCAGGTATAGCAATCAGCCCCAGCATTTT. Amino acid sequence: CASSPRYSNQPQHF.

This sequence joins TRBV9 and TRBJ1-2; 9 bases align to TRBD1. Germline CDR1 is SGDLS and CDR2 is YYNGEE. The CDR3 runs 15 residues. V trimming: 3 bases; J trimming: 5 bases; junction bases outside the gene matches: 8. The CDR3 loop reads CASSESTGGYYGYTF. DNA of the CDR3: TGTGCCAGCAGCGAATCGACAGGGGGATATTATGGCTACACCTTC.

This chain links TRBV6-5 with TRBJ2-1, with 7 bases that match TRBD1. This CDR3 is 15 amino acids long. The germline V gene has CDR1 MNHEY and CDR2 SVGAGI. V trimming: 0 bases; J trimming: 4 bases; junction bases outside the gene matches: 3. Here the CDR3 DNA reads TGTGCCAGCAGTTACTCCGTGGGACAGTACAATGAGCAGTTCTTC. As protein: CASSYSVGQYNEQFF.

This chain connects TRBV27 to TRBJ1-1; 9 nucleotides line up with TRBD1. The trim removed 5 bases at V and 5 bases at J, leaving 9 bases unmatched. The CDR3 contains 15 residues. Germline V gives CDR1 MNHEY, CDR2 SMNVEV (reference sequence). The CDR3 DNA is TGTGCCAGCAGTCCCCCGGGACAGGGTGCGACTGAAGCTTTCTTT. This gives the protein CASSPPGQGATEAFF.